This TCR beta chain was recorded in a study of blood T cell repertoires in COVID-19. Turning to the study itself: Whether acute or convalescent, the COVID-19 samples came from the United States, Italy and Spain. Sample material is recorded as cDNA or gDNA derived from T cells, B-cell-depleted T cells, or PBMCs.

In the original workflow: The assay estimated nucleated cells by amplifying reference gene primers. TCRdb keeps only in-frame clones here, not all; method: immunoSEQ multiplex PCR. That table supplies the V and J calls and clone size; D and trimming were determined from the DNA. The sample shows some 120,000 clones, about 80% of them seen only once. This TCR derives from a man aged 55 to 70 with acute or convalescent COVID-19. Sequenced sample: peripheral blood.

The CDR3 region has the DNA TGTGCCAGCAGCCAGGCAGGGGGGTATGAAGCTTTCTTT. Residues: CASSQAGGYEAFF. This chain joins TRBV3-1 (or the pseudogene TRBV3-2) and TRBJ1-1; 7 nucleotides align to TRBD1. Per the germline V gene, CDR1 is LGHDT and CDR2 is YNNKEL (reference sequence). V trimming: 3 bases; J trimming: 7 bases; junction bases outside the gene matches: 5. CDR3 length equals 13 residues.